Each of the 14 T cell receptor beta chains below was sequenced from the same sample in a study of technical replicates of blood from four donors. TCRdb keeps only in-frame clones here, not all; method: immunoSEQ multiplex PCR. The data show 79,000 or so clones, with 85% to 95% seen just once and 0.35% to 0.45% held by the top ten. Sequencing input: T cells isolated from PBMCs. The source of these receptors is a human donor in good health.

V usage is TRBV28 and J usage is TRBJ2-7; D remains ambiguous. Germline V CDR1 and CDR2: MDHEN, SYDVKM. CDR3 length: 15 amino acids. Trimming removed 1 base from V and 2 bases from J, with 12 bases in between. The chain's CDR3 is CASSLSRLLAYEQYF. The DNA of the CDR3 is TGTGCCAGCAGTTTATCGCGTTTACTCGCCTACGAGCAGTACTTC. Supplemented by reference TRBV28 and TRBJ2-7, the full variable domain reads DVKVTQSSRYLVKRTGEKVFLECVQDMDHENMFWYRQDPGLGLRLIYFSYDVKMKEKGDIPEGYSVSREKKERFSLILESASTNQTSMYLCASSLSRLLAYEQYFGPGTRLTVT.

This chain connects TRBV4-2 to TRBJ2-7; 12 bases are shared with TRBD2. Germline values: CDR1 LGHNA, CDR2 YNFKEQ. The CDR3 loop spans 16 amino acids. J was trimmed by 0 bases and V by 2 bases; bases with no gene match: 2. CDR3 sequence: CASSQMTSGSSYEQYF. DNA of the CDR3: TGTGCCAGCAGCCAAATGACTAGCGGGAGCTCCTACGAGCAGTACTTC.

The rearrangement links TRBV9 to TRBJ2-7, with TRBD1 identical over 10 bases. CDR3 size: 15 residues. Unmatched junction bases numbered 4, after V lost 4 bases and J lost 0 bases. Germline lookup yields CDR1 SGDLS and CDR2 YYNGEE. CDR3 sequence: CASSTGQGGSYEQYF. CDR3 coding DNA: TGTGCCAGCAGCACAGGACAGGGGGGCTCCTACGAGCAGTACTTC.

The chain uses TRBV20-1 and TRBJ1-2, with D unclear. V was clipped by 0 bases and J by 12 bases, with 11 bases between them. The CDR3 has 11 residues. CDR1 is DFQATT and CDR2 is SNEGSKA in the germline V gene (reference sequence). In DNA, the CDR3 is TGCAGTGCTAGAGACGCACCACTAAACACCTTC. Protein: CSARDAPLNTF.

The V gene is TRBV15, the J gene TRBJ2-1, with 8 bases lining up with TRBD2. V lost 0 bases to trimming and J lost 9 bases; unmatched junction nucleotides: 7. Germline CDR1 LNHNV, CDR2 YYDKDF (reference sequence). The CDR3 has 15 residues. CDR3 loop: CATSRDLVAGSEQFF. In DNA form, the CDR3 reads TGTGCCACCAGCAGAGATTTGGTAGCGGGAAGTGAGCAGTTCTTC.

This clone was detected only once. The chain uses TRBV15 and TRBJ2-5; the D gene is possibly TRBD2 (6 bases). Germline CDR1 and CDR2: LNHNV and YYDKDF (reference sequence). V lost 0 bases and J 2 bases, leaving 13 bases between the germline ends. The CDR3 is 16 amino acids. The CDR3 here is CATSRDWRGTQETQYF. The CDR3 bases are TGTGCCACCAGCAGAGATTGGAGGGGCACGCAAGAGACCCAGTACTTC.

The rearrangement uses TRBV7-6 and TRBJ1-4, with D possibly TRBD1 on 5 matching bases. CDR3 length: 15 amino acids. V was trimmed by 1 base and J by 5 bases, leaving 11 bases between them. CDR1 and CDR2 (germline): SGHVS, FNYEAQ. The CDR3 loop reads CASSLGRGPNEKLFF. CDR3 bases: TGTGCCAGCAGCTTAGGGCGGGGCCCGAATGAAAAACTGTTTTTT.

The chain is built from TRBV2 and TRBJ2-7, with TRBD2 matching 12 bases. The V segment lost 3 bases and the J segment 2 bases; nucleotides outside the gene matches: 5. Germline V gene data show CDR1 as SNHLY and CDR2 as FYNNEI. The CDR3 contains 16 residues. CDR3 residues: CASSDYPSGRAYEQYF. CDR3 DNA: TGTGCCAGCAGTGATTACCCTAGCGGGAGGGCCTACGAGCAGTACTTC.

V usage is TRBV5-1 and J usage is TRBJ1-2, with 7 bases fitting TRBD1. The V gene's germline CDR1 is SGHRS and CDR2 YFSETQ. The CDR3 consists of 16 residues. V lost 7 bases and J lost 4; bases outside the gene matches: 16. CDR3 DNA sequence: TGCGCCAGCGGGCAACCGGGACAGCCTGGATCCTATGGCTACACCTTC. Protein sequence: CASGQPGQPGSYGYTF. Based on the CDR3 plus reference TRBV5-1 and TRBJ1-2, the full variable domain is KAGVTQTPRYLIKTRGQQVTLSCSPISGHRSVSWYQQTPGQGLQFLFEYFSETQRNKGNFPGRFSGRQFSNSRSEMNVSTLELGDSALYLCASGQPGQPGSYGYTFGSGTRLTVV.

This clone has just one count. V usage is TRBV30 and J usage is TRBJ1-2; D is uncertain. The germline CDR1 and CDR2 sequences are GTSNPN and SVGIG (reference sequence). This CDR3 has 11 residues. Trimming pared 0 bases from V and 8 bases from J, leaving 7 bases between. This chain's CDR3 is CAWSVQRGYTF. DNA for the CDR3: TGTGCCTGGAGTGTACAGAGAGGCTACACCTTC.

The chain joins TRBV13 to TRBJ2-7, with 14 bases fitting TRBD2. This CDR3 comprises 17 residues. The germline CDR1 and CDR2 sequences are PRHDT and FYEKMQ (reference sequence). V trimming: 4 bases; J trimming: 3 bases; junction bases outside the gene matches: 8. CDR3 DNA: TGTGCCAGCAGCTCGACTAGCGGGAGGGCCCATTTCTACGAGCAGTACTTC. Translating gives CASSSTSGRAHFYEQYF.

V gene TRBV6-6 combines with J gene TRBJ1-5, with TRBD1 matching 10 bases. The CDR3 spans 15 residues. Germline V gene data show CDR1 as MNHNY and CDR2 as SVGAGI (reference sequence). Unmatched junction bases numbered 7, after V lost 5 bases and J lost 6 bases. The chain's CDR3 is CASSDRTGGIQPQHF. CDR3 sequence (DNA): TGTGCCAGCAGTGACCGGACAGGGGGTATTCAGCCCCAGCATTTT.

J is TRBJ2-1 and V is TRBV14, with TRBD2 identical over 7 bases. The J segment lost 2 bases and the V segment lost 2 bases, leaving 9 bases of the junction unmatched. CDR1 is SGHDN, CDR2 FVKESK, per germline. This CDR3 is 17 amino acids long. The CDR3 DNA sequence: TGTGCCAGCAGCCAACGATATAGGGGAGGGCCCTACAATGAGCAGTTCTTC. Protein product: CASSQRYRGGPYNEQFF.

The V call is TRBV7-2, the J call TRBJ2-3; 10 bases agree with TRBD1. The CDR3 has 15 residues. Trimming took 1 base from V and 6 from J; bases not matched to a gene: 4. Looked up from germline, CDR1 is SGHTA and CDR2 is FQGNSA. The CDR3 reads CASSLGTGGMDTQYF. CDR3 DNA: TGTGCCAGCAGCTTAGGGACAGGGGGAATGGATACGCAGTATTTT.